What follows are 18 T cell receptor beta chains derived from one specimen sequenced in a study of monozygotic twins with inflammatory bowel disease. One entry per CDR3 protein, without DNA, is what TCRdb gives after re-calling the 5' RACE reads. This sample's table has 400,000 to 500,000 distinct CDR3 sequences. Material for sequencing was blood. These receptors all come from a human donor with ulcerative colitis or Crohn's disease, or a healthy co-twin of an affected twin (not recorded which).

The chain couples TRBV2 to TRBJ2-1; the TCRdb call, TRBD1, lacks DNA for checking. The CDR3 is 15 residues long. Germline CDR1 and CDR2: SNHLY and FYNNEI. CDR3: CASSLDRGSRDEQFF. Complete variable domain (other parts from reference TRBV2 and TRBJ2-1): EPEVTQTPSHQVTQMGQEVILRCVPISNHLYFYWYRQILGQKVEFLVSFYNNEISEKSEIFDDQFSVERPDGSNFTLKIRSTKLEDSAMYFCASSLDRGSRDEQFFGPGTRLTVL.

The chain uses TRBV29-1 and TRBJ2-7; the D gene TCRdb calls, TRBD2, cannot be checked with no DNA. The germline V gene has CDR1 SQVTM and CDR2 ANQGSEA. This CDR3 contains 11 residues. The CDR3 protein is CSGTGADEQYF.

The V gene is TRBV7-2, the J gene TRBJ1-4; TCRdb reports TRBD1, a call that lacks DNA to check it against. Germline CDR1 is SGHTA and CDR2 is FQGNSA. This CDR3 spans 13 amino acids. CDR3 region: CASSLGAGQKLFF.

The chain joins TRBV29-1 to TRBJ2-1; absent DNA, TCRdb's TRBD2 call cannot be checked. The CDR3 has 13 amino acids. CDR1 SQVTM and CDR2 ANQGSEA come from the germline V gene. The CDR3 protein is CSVDKGLNNEQFF.

The rearrangement uses TRBV5-1 and TRBJ2-2; checking the TCRdb D call of TRBD1 is not possible without DNA. Germline V gives CDR1 SGHRS, CDR2 YFSETQ. This CDR3 is 15 amino acids long. CDR3 in amino acids: CASSHGGRNTGELFF.

This chain links TRBV10-3 with TRBJ1-1; TCRdb picks TRBD1, but there is no DNA to check that call. Germline CDR1 reads ENHRY; CDR2 reads SYGVKD. The CDR3 extends over 14 amino acids. The CDR3 sequence: CAIIRDGSNTEAFF.

The V call is TRBV2, the J call TRBJ1-5. Germline V gene data show CDR1 as SNHLY and CDR2 as FYNNEI. The CDR3 has 15 amino acids. The CDR3 is CASSLESGGNQPQHF.

The chain recombines TRBV6-1 with TRBJ1-3. This CDR3 spans 14 amino acids. The germline CDR1 and CDR2 sequences are MNHNS and SASEGT. The CDR3 is CASSEAPTGNTIYF.

This chain links TRBV5-1 with TRBJ2-3; TCRdb gives TRBD2 as the D gene, but with no DNA this cannot be confirmed. CDR1 and CDR2 from the germline V gene are SGHRS and YFSETQ. This CDR3 has 18 amino acids. Here the CDR3 reads CASSFRGLAGGRTDTQYF. The full variable domain, its missing parts supplied by reference TRBV5-1 and TRBJ2-3, is KAGVTQTPRYLIKTRGQQVTLSCSPISGHRSVSWYQQTPGQGLQFLFEYFSETQRNKGNFPGRFSGRQFSNSRSEMNVSTLELGDSALYLCASSFRGLAGGRTDTQYFGPGTRLTVL.

Here the CDR3 reads CASSPTPPGNRIITQGETQYF. The V call is TRBV5-1, the J call TRBJ2-5; TCRdb lists TRBD1, though no DNA is available to test this call. The germline gives CDR1 SGHRS, CDR2 YFSETQ. CDR3 length equals 21 residues.

The chain has TRBV11-2 and TRBJ2-7. This CDR3 has 11 amino acids. The V gene's germline CDR1 is SGHAT and CDR2 FQNNGV. CDR3 sequence: CASSKANEQYF.

The chain links TRBV20-1 to TRBJ1-1; as DNA is missing, the TRBD1 call by TCRdb cannot be tested. Germline CDR1 DFQATT, CDR2 SNEGSKA (reference sequence). This CDR3 spans 16 amino acids. CDR3 loop: CSAPANRGGLNTEAFF.

The J gene is TRBJ2-4, the V gene TRBV27; with no DNA, the TCRdb D assignment of TRBD1 cannot be verified. The CDR3 is 14 amino acids. CDR1 and CDR2 from the germline V gene are MNHEY and SMNVEV (reference sequence). The CDR3 loop reads CASSLLGVKNIQYF.

The chain has TRBV7-8 and TRBJ2-7; TCRdb's D call, TRBD2, is unchecked because there is no DNA. This CDR3 region has 16 residues. Germline CDR1 SGHVS, CDR2 FQNEAQ. Here the CDR3 reads CASSFKLAGAQGEQYF.

The chain has TRBV5-1 and TRBJ2-3; the D call of TRBD1 rests on TCRdb alone, since no DNA is present to check it. Germline CDR1 and CDR2: SGHRS and YFSETQ. CDR3 length: 16 residues. The CDR3: CASSLAGQGGPDTQYF.

This chain joins TRBV18 and TRBJ2-1; the TCRdb call, TRBD2, lacks DNA for checking. The CDR3 loop spans 18 amino acids. Germline V CDR1 and CDR2: KGHSH, LQKENI. The CDR3 sequence: CASSPQRVAGGSYNEQFF.

The chain couples TRBV5-6 to TRBJ2-5. Germline V gives CDR1 SGHDT, CDR2 YYEEEE. The length of the CDR3 is 13 residues. The CDR3 is CASFVGSQETQYF.

The chain recombines TRBV2 with TRBJ1-1. Germline CDR1 is SNHLY and CDR2 is FYNNEI. The CDR3 extends over 14 amino acids. This chain's CDR3 is CASRLSLPVTEAFF.